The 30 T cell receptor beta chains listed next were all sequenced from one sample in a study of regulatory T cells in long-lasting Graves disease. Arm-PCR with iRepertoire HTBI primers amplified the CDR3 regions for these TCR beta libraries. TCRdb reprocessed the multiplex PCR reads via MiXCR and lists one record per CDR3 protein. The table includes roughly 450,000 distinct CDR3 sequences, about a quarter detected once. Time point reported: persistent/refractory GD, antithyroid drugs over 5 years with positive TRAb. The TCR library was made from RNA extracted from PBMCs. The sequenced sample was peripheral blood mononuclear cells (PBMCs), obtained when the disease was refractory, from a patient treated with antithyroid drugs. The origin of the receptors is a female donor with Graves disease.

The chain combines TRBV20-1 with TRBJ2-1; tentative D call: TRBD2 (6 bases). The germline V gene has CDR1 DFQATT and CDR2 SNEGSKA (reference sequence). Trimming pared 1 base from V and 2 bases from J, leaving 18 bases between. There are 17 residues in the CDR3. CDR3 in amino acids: CSARGFDSGGAYNEQFF. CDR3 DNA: TGCAGTGCTAGAGGCTTTGATAGCGGAGGGGCCTACAATGAGCAGTTCTTC.

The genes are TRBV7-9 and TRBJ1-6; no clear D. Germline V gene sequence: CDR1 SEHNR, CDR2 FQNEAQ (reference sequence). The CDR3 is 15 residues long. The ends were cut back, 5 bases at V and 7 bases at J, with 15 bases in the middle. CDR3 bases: TGTGCCAGCAGCCCTGTAGCAATAGGGAATTCACCCCTCCACTTT. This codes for CASSPVAIGNSPLHF.

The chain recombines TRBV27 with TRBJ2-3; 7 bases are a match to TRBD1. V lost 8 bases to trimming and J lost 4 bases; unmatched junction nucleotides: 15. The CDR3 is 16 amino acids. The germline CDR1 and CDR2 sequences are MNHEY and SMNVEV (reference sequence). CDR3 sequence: CASGYQYRGMADTQYF. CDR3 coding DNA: TGTGCCAGCGGATACCAATACAGGGGCATGGCAGATACGCAGTATTTT.

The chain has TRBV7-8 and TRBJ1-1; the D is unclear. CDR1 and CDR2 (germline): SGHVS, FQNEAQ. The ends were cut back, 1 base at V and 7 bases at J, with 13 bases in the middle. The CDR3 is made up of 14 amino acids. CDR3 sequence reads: CASSLVGPEIEAFF. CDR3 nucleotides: TGTGCCAGCAGCTTAGTTGGCCCGGAGATTGAAGCTTTCTTT.

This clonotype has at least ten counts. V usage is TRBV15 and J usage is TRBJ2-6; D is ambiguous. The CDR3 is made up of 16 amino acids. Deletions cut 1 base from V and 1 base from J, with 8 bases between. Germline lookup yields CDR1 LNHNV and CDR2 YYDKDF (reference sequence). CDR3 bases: TGTGCCACCAGCAGAGCCCTCCTTTCTGGGGCCAACGTCCTGACTTTC. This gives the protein CATSRALLSGANVLTF.

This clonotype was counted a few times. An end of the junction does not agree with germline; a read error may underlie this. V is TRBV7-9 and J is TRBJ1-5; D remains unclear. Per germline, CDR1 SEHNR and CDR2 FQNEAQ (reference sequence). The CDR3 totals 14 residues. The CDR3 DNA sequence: TGTGCCAGTAGCTCGGGAGCACACAATCAGCCCCAGCATTTT. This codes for CASSSGAHNQPQHF.

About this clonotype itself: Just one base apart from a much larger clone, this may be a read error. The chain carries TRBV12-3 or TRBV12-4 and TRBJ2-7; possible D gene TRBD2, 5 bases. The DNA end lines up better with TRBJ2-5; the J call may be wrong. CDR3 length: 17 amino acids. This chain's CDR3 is CASSFSLTRTAQETQYF. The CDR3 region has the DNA TGTGCCAGCAGTTTCTCTCTCACTAGAACCGCCCAAGAGACCCAGTACTTC.

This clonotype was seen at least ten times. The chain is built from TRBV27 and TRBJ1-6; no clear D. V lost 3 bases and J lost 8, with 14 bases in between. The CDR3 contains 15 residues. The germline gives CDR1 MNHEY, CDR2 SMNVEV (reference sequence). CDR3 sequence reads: CASSFGRAYDSPLHF. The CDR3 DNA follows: TGTGCCAGCAGTTTTGGACGAGCTTATGATTCACCCCTCCACTTT.

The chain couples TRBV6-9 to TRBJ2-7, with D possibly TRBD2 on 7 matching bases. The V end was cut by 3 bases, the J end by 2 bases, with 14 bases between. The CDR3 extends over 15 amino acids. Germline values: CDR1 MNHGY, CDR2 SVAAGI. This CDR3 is CASSYDGEGAYEQYF. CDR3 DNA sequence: TGTGCCAGCAGTTACGACGGGGAGGGGGCCTACGAGCAGTACTTC.

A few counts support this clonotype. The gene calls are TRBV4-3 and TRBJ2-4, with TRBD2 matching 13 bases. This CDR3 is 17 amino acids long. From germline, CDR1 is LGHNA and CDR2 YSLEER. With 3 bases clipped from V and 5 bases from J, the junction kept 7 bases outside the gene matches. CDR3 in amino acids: CASSQILAGGYENIQYF. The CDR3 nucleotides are TGCGCCAGCAGCCAGATACTAGCGGGAGGGTATGAAAACATTCAGTACTTC.

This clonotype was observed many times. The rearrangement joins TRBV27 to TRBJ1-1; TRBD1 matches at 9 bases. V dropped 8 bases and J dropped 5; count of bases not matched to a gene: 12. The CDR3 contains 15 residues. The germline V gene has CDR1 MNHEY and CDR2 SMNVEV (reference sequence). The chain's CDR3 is CASLKRDRASTEAFF. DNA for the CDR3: TGTGCCAGCCTAAAGCGGGACAGGGCGAGTACTGAAGCTTTCTTT.

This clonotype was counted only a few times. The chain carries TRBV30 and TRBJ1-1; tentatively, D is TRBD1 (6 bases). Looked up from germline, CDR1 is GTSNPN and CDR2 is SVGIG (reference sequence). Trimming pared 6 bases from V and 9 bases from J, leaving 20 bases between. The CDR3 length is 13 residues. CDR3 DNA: TGTGCCTGCACCGACAGGCTCCGAGGGAAAGCTTTCTTT. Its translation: CACTDRLRGKAFF.

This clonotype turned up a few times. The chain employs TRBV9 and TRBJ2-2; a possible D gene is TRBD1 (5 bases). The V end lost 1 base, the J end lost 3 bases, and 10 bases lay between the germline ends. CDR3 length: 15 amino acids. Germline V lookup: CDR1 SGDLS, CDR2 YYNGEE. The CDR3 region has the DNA TGTGCCAGCAGCGTACAGGGATATGACACCGGGGAGCTGTTTTTT. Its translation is CASSVQGYDTGELFF.

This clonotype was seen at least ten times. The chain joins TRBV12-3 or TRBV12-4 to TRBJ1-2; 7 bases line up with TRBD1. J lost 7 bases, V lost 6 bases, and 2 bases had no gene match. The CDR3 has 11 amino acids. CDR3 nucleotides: TGTGCCAGCAGAACAGGGGTTGGCTACACCTTC. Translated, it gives CASRTGVGYTF.

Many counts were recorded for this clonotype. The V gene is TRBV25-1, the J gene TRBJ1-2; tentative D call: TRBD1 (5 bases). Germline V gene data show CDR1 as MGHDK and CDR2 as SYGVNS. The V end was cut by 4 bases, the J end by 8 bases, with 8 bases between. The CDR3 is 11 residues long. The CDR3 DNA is TGTGCCAGCAGTGGGGGGTTCGGCTACACCTTC. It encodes CASSGGFGYTF.

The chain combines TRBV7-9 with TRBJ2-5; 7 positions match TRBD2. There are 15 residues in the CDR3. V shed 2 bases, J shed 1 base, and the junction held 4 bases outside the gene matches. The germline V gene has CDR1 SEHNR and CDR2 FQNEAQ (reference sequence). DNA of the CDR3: TGTGCCAGCAGCTTAACGCGGGGGACCCAAGAGACCCAGTACTTC. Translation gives CASSLTRGTQETQYF.

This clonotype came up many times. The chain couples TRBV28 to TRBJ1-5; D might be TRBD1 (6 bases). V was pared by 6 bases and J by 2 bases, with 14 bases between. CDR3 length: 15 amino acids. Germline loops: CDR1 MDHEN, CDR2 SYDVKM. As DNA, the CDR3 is TGTGCCAGCAGACCACAGGGCCCCGGCAATCAGCCCCAGCATTTT. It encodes CASRPQGPGNQPQHF.

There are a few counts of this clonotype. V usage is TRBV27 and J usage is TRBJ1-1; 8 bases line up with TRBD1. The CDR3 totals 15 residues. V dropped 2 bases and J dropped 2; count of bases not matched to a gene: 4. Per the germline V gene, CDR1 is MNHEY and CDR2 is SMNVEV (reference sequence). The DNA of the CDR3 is TGTGCCAGCAGTTTACTTGGACAGGGTAACACTGAAGCTTTCTTT. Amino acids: CASSLLGQGNTEAFF.

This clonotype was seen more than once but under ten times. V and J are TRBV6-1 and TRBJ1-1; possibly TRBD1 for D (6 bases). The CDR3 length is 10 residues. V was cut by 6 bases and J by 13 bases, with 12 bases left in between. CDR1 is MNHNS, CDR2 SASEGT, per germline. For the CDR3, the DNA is TGTGCCAGCAGGGAGGGGGATGATTTCTTT. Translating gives CASREGDDFF.

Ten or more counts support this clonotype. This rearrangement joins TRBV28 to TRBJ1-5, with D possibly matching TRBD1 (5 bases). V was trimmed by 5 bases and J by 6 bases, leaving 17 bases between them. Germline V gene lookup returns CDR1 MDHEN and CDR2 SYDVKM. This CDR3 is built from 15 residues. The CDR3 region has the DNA TGTGCCAGCAGTCCTCCCGACAGTTTAGGTCAGCCCCAGCATTTT. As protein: CASSPPDSLGQPQHF.

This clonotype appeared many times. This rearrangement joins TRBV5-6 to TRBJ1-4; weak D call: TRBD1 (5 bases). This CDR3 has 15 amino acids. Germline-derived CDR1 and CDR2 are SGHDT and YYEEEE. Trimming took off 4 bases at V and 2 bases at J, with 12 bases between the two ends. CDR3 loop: CASSPHPGTNEKLFF. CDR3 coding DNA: TGTGCCAGCAGCCCACATCCAGGGACTAATGAAAAACTGTTTTTT.

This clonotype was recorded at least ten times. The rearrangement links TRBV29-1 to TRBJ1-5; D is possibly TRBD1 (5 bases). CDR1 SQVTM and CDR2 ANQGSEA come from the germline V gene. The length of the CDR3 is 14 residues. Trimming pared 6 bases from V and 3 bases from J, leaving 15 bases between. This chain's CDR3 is CSVSSGRYNQPQHF. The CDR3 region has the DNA TGCAGCGTATCCTCGGGACGGTACAATCAGCCCCAGCATTTT.

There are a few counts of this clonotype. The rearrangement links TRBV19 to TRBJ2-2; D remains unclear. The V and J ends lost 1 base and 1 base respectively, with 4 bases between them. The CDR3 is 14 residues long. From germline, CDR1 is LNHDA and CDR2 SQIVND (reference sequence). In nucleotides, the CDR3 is TGTGCCAGTAGTATAGGGGTGAACACCGGGGAGCTGTTTTTT. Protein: CASSIGVNTGELFF. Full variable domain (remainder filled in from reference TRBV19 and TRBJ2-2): DGGITQSPKYLFRKEGQNVTLSCEQNLNHDAMYWYRQDPGQGLRLIYYSQIVNDFQKGDIAEGYSVSREKKESFPLTVTSAQKNPTAFYLCASSIGVNTGELFFGEGSRLTVL.

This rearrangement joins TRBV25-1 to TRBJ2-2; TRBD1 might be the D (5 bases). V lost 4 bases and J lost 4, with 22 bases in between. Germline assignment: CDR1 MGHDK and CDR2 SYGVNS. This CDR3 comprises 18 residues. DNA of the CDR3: TGTGCCAGCAGTGGCTATAAAGAAGGGGCAGGGATCACCGGGGAGCTGTTTTTT. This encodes CASSGYKEGAGITGELFF.

CDR3 sequence reads: CASSQGLAGGTETQYF. Written as DNA, the CDR3 is TGTGCCAGCAGTCAGGGACTAGCGGGAGGAACCGAGACCCAGTACTTC. J is TRBJ2-5 and V is TRBV2, with 15 nucleotides matching TRBD2. Per germline, CDR1 SNHLY and CDR2 FYNNEI. After removal of 5 bases from V and 5 bases from J, the junction contained 6 bases not matched to a gene. This CDR3 is built from 16 residues.

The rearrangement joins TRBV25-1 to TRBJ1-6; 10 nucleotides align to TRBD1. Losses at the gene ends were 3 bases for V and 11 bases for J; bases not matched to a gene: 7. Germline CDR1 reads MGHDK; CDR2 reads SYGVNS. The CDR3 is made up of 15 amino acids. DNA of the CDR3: TGTGCCAGCAGTGAGCCGGGACAGGGGACGACACCCCTCCACTTT. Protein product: CASSEPGQGTTPLHF.

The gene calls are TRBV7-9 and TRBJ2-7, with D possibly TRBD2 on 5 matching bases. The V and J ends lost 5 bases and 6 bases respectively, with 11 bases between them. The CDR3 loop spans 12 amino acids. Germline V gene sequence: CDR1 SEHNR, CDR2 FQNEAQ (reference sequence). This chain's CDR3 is CASSTEGFEQYF. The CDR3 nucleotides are TGTGCCAGCAGCACCGAGGGTTTCGAGCAGTACTTC.

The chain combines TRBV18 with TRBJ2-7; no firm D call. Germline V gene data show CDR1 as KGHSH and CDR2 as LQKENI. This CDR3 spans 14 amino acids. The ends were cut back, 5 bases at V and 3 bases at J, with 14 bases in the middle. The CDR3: CASSSDFRVYEQYF. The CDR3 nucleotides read TGTGCCAGCTCATCAGATTTTAGGGTCTACGAGCAGTACTTC.

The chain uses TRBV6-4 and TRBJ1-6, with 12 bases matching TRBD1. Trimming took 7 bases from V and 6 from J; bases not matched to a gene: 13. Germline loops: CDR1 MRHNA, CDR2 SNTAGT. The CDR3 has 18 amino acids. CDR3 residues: CASTPGQGARGGNSPLHF. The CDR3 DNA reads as TGTGCCAGCACGCCGGGACAGGGGGCGCGGGGCGGTAATTCACCCCTCCACTTT.

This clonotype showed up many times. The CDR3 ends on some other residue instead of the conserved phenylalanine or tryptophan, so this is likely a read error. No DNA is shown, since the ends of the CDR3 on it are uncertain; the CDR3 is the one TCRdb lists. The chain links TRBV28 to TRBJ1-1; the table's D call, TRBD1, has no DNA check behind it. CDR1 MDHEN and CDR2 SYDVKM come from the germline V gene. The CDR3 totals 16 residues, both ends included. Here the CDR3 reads CASSLGTGATLKLSFP.